The 10 T cell receptor beta chains presented below share a single source sample, sequenced in a study of Graves' ophthalmopathy and Graves' hyperthyroidism. Amplification targeted the TCR beta CDR3 regions, with RNA transcripts as the source material. HTBI-primed first-round RT-PCR preceded second-round multiplex PCR. MiXCR was run by TCRdb on the multiplex PCR reads, yielding one entry per CDR3 protein. The data contain around 1,200,000 distinct CDR3 sequences, roughly 35% of them seen just once; the ten biggest clones take up approximately 10%. Input material: peripheral blood or thyroid tissue (not recorded which). The receptors come from an adult man with Graves' hyperthyroidism.

As regards this clonotype: Just one base apart from a much larger clone, this may be a read error. The chain couples TRBV20-1 to TRBJ2-2; no definite D call. Germline V gives CDR1 DFQATT, CDR2 SNEGSKA (reference sequence). The V end lost 5 bases, the J end lost 2 bases, and 15 bases lay between the germline ends. CDR3 length: 15 amino acids. The CDR3 sequence is CSASRDGRNTGELFF. For the CDR3, the DNA is TGCAGTGCTTCCCGAGACGGCAGAAACACCGGGGAGCTGTTTTTT.

This clonotype was seen at least ten times. The CDR3 region is CASSPYRGEIQETQYF. The CDR3 DNA reads as TGTGCCAGCAGCCCCTACCGAGGGGAAATACAAGAGACCCAGTACTTC. This chain links TRBV7-9 with TRBJ2-5; tentatively, D is TRBD1 or TRBD2 (5 bases each). CDR1 is SEHNR, CDR2 FQNEAQ, per germline (reference sequence). Trimming removed 5 bases from V and 2 bases from J, with 18 bases in between. The CDR3 contains 16 residues.

Only a few counts were recorded for this clonotype. This rearrangement joins TRBV29-1 to TRBJ1-5; the D is unclear. Germline V gene lookup returns CDR1 SQVTM and CDR2 ANQGSEA. Trimming pared 1 base from V and 6 bases from J, leaving 4 bases between. The CDR3 length is 11 residues. The CDR3 bases are TGCAGCGTTGAAGGTAGTCAGCCCCAGCATTTT. Translation gives CSVEGSQPQHF. Variable domain in full (rest from reference TRBV29-1 and TRBJ1-5): SAVISQKPSRDICQRGTSLTIQCQVDSQVTMMFWYRQQPGQSLTLIATANQGSEATYESGFVIDKFPISRPNLTFSTLTVSNMSPEDSSIYLCSVEGSQPQHFGDGTRLSIL.

As regards this clonotype: The germline gene is not matched at one end of the junction; a read error may be the cause. The V gene is TRBV7-2, the J gene TRBJ1-1, with D perhaps matching TRBD1 (6 bases). This CDR3 region has 11 residues. Germline loops: CDR1 SGHTA, CDR2 FQGNSA. DNA of the CDR3: TGCGCCAGCAGCCAAGATCAGGGGACTAGCTTT. It encodes CASSQDQGTSF.

This clonotype was recorded many times. This chain connects TRBV7-9 to TRBJ1-2; tentatively, D is TRBD1 (6 bases). V was cut by 0 bases and J by 7 bases, with 12 bases left in between. CDR1 SEHNR and CDR2 FQNEAQ come from the germline V gene (reference sequence). The CDR3 sequence is 14 residues long. The DNA for the CDR3 is TGTGCCAGCAGCTTAGCGCGGGGGCAGTTTGGCTACACCTTC. This gives the protein CASSLARGQFGYTF.

This clonotype was seen ten or more times. V usage is TRBV4-3 and J usage is TRBJ2-5, with D perhaps TRBD2 (5 bases). CDR3 length equals 15 residues. Trimming stripped 0 bases from V and 7 bases from J, with 15 bases between. Germline V lookup: CDR1 LGHNA, CDR2 YSLEER. The CDR3 region is CASSQEVGKAGTQYF. CDR3 bases: TGCGCCAGCAGCCAAGAGGTCGGGAAGGCGGGGACCCAGTACTTC.

This clonotype appeared many times. The V and J genes are TRBV7-9 and TRBJ2-7, with TRBD1 as a possible D gene (6 bases). The V gene's germline CDR1 is SEHNR and CDR2 FQNEAQ (reference sequence). Trimming shortened V by 1 base and J by 3 bases, and 10 bases separated the two germline ends. CDR3 length: 14 residues. The CDR3 sequence: CASSLEGRGYEQYF. CDR3 coding DNA: TGTGCCAGCAGCTTAGAGGGCAGGGGCTACGAGCAGTACTTC.

This clonotype was counted at least ten times. CDR3 in amino acids: CSVDQAAQETQYF. DNA for the CDR3: TGCAGCGTTGACCAGGCTGCCCAAGAGACCCAGTACTTC. V gene TRBV29-1 combines with J gene TRBJ2-5; no definite D call. The CDR3 sequence is 13 residues long. The germline V gene encodes CDR1 SQVTM and CDR2 ANQGSEA. V was pared by 3 bases and J by 1 base, with 9 bases between. Full variable domain (missing parts from reference TRBV29-1 and TRBJ2-5): SAVISQKPSRDICQRGTSLTIQCQVDSQVTMMFWYRQQPGQSLTLIATANQGSEATYESGFVIDKFPISRPNLTFSTLTVSNMSPEDSSIYLCSVDQAAQETQYFGPGTRLLVL.

This clonotype has a handful of counts. The chain is built from TRBV20-1 and TRBJ1-5; D unresolved. From germline, CDR1 is DFQATT and CDR2 SNEGSKA (reference sequence). The V end was cut by 0 bases, the J end by 6 bases, with 12 bases between. The CDR3 contains 14 residues. The CDR3 sequence is CSARDRNSFQPQHF. The CDR3 DNA follows: TGCAGTGCTAGAGATAGGAACAGTTTTCAGCCCCAGCATTTT.

This clonotype was seen at least ten times. The gene calls are TRBV28 and TRBJ2-7, with D unclear. Trimming took off 5 bases at V and 3 bases at J, with 11 bases between the two ends. The CDR3 is made up of 13 amino acids. Germline V gene lookup returns CDR1 MDHEN and CDR2 SYDVKM. The CDR3 DNA sequence: TGTGCCAGCAGTGCAGGAGTTCACTACGAGCAGTACTTC. It is translated as CASSAGVHYEQYF.